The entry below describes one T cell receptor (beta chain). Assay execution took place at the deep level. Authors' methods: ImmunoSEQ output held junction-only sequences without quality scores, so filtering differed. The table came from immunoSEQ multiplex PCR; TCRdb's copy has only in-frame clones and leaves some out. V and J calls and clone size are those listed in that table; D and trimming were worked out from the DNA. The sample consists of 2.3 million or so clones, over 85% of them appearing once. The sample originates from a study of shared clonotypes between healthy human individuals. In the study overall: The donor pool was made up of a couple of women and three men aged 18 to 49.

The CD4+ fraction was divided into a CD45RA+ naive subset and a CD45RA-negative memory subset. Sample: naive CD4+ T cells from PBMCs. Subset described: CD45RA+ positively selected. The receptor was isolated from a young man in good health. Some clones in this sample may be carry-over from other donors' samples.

The CDR3 loop reads CASSLHMEQFF. The CDR3 DNA reads as TGTGCCAGCAGTCTCCACATGGAGCAGTTCTTC. This sequence joins TRBV6-5 and TRBJ2-1, with unresolved D. V was cut by 5 bases and J by 10 bases, with 9 bases left in between. In germline, CDR1 is MNHEY, CDR2 SVGAGI. This CDR3 contains 11 residues.